This T cell receptor beta chain was captured by sequencing in a study of shared clonotypes between healthy human individuals. Study conclusions and caveats: The low donor count limited represented genetic and exposure-history diversity. Around 5.4% of naive CD4 clonotypes were common to four donors. It was expected that sequencing depth would affect clonotype sharing among donors.

As regards this clone: The antigen remains unidentified.

In the authors' workflow: In the immunoSEQ data, sequences were junction-only and lacked quality scores, so filtering differed. The table came from immunoSEQ multiplex PCR; TCRdb's copy has only in-frame clones and leaves some out. V, J and clone size are taken as reported in that table, and D and trimming were inferred from the DNA itself. The table shows approximately 1.5 million clones, with 98% occurring only once. CDR1 MDHEN and CDR2 SYDVKM come from the germline V gene. V gave up 4 bases and J gave up 1 base; unmatched junction bases: 8. The CDR3 covers 16 residues. This TCR came from a man aged 30 to 45 in good health. The sequencing input was naive CD4+ T cells sorted from blood. Subset specified: CD45RA+ positively selected. The V gene is TRBV28, the J gene TRBJ2-5; 8 nucleotides agree with TRBD2. CDR3 sequence reads: CASSSPPGGGQETQYF. CDR3 nucleotides: TGTGCCAGCAGTTCTCCCCCGGGGGGGGGCCAAGAGACCCAGTACTTC.